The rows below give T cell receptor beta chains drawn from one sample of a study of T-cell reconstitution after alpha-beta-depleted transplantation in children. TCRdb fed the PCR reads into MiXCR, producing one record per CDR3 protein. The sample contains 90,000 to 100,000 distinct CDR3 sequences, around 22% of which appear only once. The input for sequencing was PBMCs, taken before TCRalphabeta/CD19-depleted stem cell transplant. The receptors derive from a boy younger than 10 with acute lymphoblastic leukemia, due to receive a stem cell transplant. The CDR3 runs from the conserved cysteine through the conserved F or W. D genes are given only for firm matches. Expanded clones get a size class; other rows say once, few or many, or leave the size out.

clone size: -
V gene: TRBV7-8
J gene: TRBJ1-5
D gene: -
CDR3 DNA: TGTGCCAGCAGCTTAGGTCAACAGCCCCAGCATTTT
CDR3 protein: CASSLGQQPQHF

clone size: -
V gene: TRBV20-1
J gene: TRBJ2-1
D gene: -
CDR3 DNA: TGCAGTGGGGGGCGGATGGACAATGAGCAGTTCTTC
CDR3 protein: CSGGRMDNEQFF

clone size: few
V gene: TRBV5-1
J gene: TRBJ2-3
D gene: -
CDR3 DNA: TGCGTCAGCAGCTTGGTCGGGAGCGCAGATACGCAGTATTTT
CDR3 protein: CVSSLVGSADTQYF

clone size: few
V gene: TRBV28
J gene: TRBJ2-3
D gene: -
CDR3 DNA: TGTGCCAGCGGCGGGACCAACACAGATACGCAGTATTTT
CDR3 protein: CASGGTNTDTQYF

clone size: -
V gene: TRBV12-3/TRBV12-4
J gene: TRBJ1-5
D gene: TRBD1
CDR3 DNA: TGTGCCAGCAGCCAAGACAGGGCCCTCAATCAGCCCCAGCATTTT
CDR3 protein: CASSQDRALNQPQHF

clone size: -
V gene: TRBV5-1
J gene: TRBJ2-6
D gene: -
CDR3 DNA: TGCGCCAGCAGCTTGGATCGAGGAACTGGGGCCAACGTCCTGACTTTC
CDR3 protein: CASSLDRGTGANVLTF

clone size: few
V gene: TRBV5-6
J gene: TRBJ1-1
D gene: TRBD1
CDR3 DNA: TGTGCCAGCAGTCAAATGGACAGGGGAACTGAAGCTTTCTTT
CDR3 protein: CASSQMDRGTEAFF

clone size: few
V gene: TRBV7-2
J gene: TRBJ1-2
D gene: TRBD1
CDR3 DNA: TGTGCCAGCAGCCGGGACAGGGGACCCTATGGCTACACCTTC
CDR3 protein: CASSRDRGPYGYTF

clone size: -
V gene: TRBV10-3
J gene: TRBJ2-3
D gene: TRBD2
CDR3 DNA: TGTGCCATCAGTGTACCGGGACTAGAGACAGATACGCAGTATTTT
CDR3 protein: CAISVPGLETDTQYF

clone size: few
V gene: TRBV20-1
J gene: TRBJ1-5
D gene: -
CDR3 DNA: TGCAGTGCCTCGAATAGGGGAACTCAGCCCCAGCATTTT
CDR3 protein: CSASNRGTQPQHF

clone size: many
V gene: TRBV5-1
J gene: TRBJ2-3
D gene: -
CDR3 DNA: TGCGCCAGCAGCTTCGACAGGTATACGCAGTATTTT
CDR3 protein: CASSFDRYTQYF

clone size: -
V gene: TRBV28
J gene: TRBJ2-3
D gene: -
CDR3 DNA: TGTGCCAGCAGTTTTTCCCTGGGCCCAGATACGCAGTATTTT
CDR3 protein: CASSFSLGPDTQYF

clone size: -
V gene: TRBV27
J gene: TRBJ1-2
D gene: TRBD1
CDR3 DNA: TGTGCCAGCAGTCGGACAGGGTATTATGGCTACACCTTC
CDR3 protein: CASSRTGYYGYTF

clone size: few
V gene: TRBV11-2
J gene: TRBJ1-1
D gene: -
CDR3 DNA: TGTGCCAGCAGCCCGGGATTCTACACTGAAGCTTTCTTT
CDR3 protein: CASSPGFYTEAFF

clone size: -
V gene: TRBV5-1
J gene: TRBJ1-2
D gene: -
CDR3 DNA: TGCGCCAGCAGCGCCCCGGGGCACTATGGCTACACCTTC
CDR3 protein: CASSAPGHYGYTF

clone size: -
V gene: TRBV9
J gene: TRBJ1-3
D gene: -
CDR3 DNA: TGTGCCAGCAGCGCTATCGGCAGGGGTGGAAACACCATATATTTT
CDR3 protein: CASSAIGRGGNTIYF

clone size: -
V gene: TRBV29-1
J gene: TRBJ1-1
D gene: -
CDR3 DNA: TGCAGCGTTGCGCGACAGTCTAACGCCGCTTTCTTT
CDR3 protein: CSVARQSNAAFF

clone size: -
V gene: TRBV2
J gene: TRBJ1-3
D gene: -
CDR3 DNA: TGTGCCAGCGGGGGGGACGGTTACTCTGGAAACACCATATATTTT
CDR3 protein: CASGGDGYSGNTIYF

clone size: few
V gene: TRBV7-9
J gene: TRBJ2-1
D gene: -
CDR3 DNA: TGTGCCAGCAGCCTTGATAGAGCGGAGTTCTTC
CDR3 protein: CASSLDRAEFF

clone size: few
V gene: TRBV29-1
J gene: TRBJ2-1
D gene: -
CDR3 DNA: TGCAGCGTTGTCCCAGCAGAAGAGCAGTTCTTC
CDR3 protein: CSVVPAEEQFF

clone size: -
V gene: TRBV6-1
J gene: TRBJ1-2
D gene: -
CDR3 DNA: TGTGCCAGCACCCGGGGACGGTCCTATGGCTACACCTTC
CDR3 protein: CASTRGRSYGYTF

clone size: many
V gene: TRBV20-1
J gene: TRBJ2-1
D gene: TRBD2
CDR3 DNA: TGCAGTGCTAGAGGTGGGACTAGCGGAGGGGGCTACAATGAGCAGTTCTTC
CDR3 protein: CSARGGTSGGGYNEQFF

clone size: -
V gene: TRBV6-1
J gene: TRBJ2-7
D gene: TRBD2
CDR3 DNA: TGTGCCAGCAGCCCCGGAGCGGGAGGGCCTTACGAGCAGTACTTC
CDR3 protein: CASSPGAGGPYEQYF

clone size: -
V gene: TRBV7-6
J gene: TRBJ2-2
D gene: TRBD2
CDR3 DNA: TGTGCCAGCAGCGCCTCAGGACTAGCCGGCACCGGGGAGCTGTTTTTT
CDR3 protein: CASSASGLAGTGELFF

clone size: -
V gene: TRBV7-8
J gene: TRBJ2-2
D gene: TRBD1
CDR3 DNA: TGTGCCAGCAGGCCCCGGACAGGGGGCCCCGAGAACACCGGGGAGCTGTTTTTT
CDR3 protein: CASRPRTGGPENTGELFF

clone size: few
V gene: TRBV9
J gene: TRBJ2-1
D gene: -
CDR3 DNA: TGTGCCAGCAGCGTAGCTCCGACAGTCAATGAGCAGTTCTTC
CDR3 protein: CASSVAPTVNEQFF

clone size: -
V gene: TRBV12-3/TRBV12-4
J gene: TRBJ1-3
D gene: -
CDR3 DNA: TGTGCCAGCAGCCTTGGGACACGCGGAAACACCATATATTTT
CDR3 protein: CASSLGTRGNTIYF

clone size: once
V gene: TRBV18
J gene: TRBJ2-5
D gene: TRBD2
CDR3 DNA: TGTGCCAGCTCACCAAGGTCACTAGCGGAGGCGGTGACCCAGTACTTC
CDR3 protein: CASSPRSLAEAVTQYF

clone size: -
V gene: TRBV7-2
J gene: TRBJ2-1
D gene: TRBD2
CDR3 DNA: TGTGCCAGCAGCTTCTCACTAGCGGGAATCTACAATGAGCAGTTCTTC
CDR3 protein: CASSFSLAGIYNEQFF

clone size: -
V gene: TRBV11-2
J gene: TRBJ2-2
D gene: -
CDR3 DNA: TGTGCCAGCAGCTTACTAGCGAACACCGGGGAGCTGTTTTTT
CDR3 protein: CASSLLANTGELFF

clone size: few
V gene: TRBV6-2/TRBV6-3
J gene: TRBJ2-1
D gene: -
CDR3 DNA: TGTGCCAGCAGTTACAGCTCCTACAATGAGCAGTTCTTC
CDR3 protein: CASSYSSYNEQFF

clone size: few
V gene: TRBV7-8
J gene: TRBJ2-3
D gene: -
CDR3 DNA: TGTGCCAGCACCCTGAGGGCCTCTAGCACAGATACGCAGTATTTT
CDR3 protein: CASTLRASSTDTQYF

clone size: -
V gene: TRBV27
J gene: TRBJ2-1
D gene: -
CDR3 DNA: TGTGCCAGCAGTTTAAGTTACGGCGGATTTTACAATGAGCAGTTCTTC
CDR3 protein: CASSLSYGGFYNEQFF

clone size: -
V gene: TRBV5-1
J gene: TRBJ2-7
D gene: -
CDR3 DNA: TGCGCCAGCAGTTCTGACAGCACTTCCTACGAGCAGTACTTC
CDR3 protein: CASSSDSTSYEQYF

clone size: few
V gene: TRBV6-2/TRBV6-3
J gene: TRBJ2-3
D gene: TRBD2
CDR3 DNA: TGTGCCAGCAGTTACATTTTAGGACTAGCGGAAACAGATACGCAGTATTTT
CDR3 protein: CASSYILGLAETDTQYF

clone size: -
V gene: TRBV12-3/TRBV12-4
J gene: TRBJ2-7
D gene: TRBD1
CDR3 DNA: TGTGCCAGCAGTCCGACAGGGTTCTACGAGCAGTACTTC
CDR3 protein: CASSPTGFYEQYF

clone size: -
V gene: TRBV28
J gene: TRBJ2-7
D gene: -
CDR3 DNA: TGTGCCAGCAGCAACGGGGGTTTAGGGGACTCGTACGAGCAGTACTTC
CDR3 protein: CASSNGGLGDSYEQYF

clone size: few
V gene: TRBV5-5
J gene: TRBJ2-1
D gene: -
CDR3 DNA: TGTGCCAGCAGCTTGTTCAGGGGTACGCATGAGCAGTTCTTC
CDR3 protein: CASSLFRGTHEQFF

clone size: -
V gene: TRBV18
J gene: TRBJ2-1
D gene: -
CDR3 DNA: TGTGCCAGCTCACCACCGGGGACATGGGGTGAGCAGTTCTTC
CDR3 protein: CASSPPGTWGEQFF

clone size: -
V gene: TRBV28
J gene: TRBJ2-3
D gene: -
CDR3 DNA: TGTGCCAGCAATTTGAGGGCAGATACGCAGTATTTT
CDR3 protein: CASNLRADTQYF

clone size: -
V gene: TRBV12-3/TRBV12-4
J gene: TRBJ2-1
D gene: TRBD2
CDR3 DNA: TGTGCTAGCAGTTTGGGAACTAGCGGAGGTTTGATCAATGAGCAGTTCTTC
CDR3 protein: CASSLGTSGGLINEQFF